The 3 T cell receptor beta chains below were found in one sample sequenced in a study of breast tumors, draining lymph nodes, adjacent tissues. Samples came from axillary lymph nodes draining the breast cancer. TCRdb ran MiXCR on the multiplex PCR reads and lists one entry per CDR3 protein. The sample records about 200,000 distinct CDR3 sequences, approximately 33% being singletons. Sequenced sample: axillary lymph node tissue. These TCRs come from a female donor with breast cancer. Some clones in this sample may be carry-over from other donors' samples.

This clonotype was observed many times. The chain carries TRBV6-5 and TRBJ1-4; D is perhaps TRBD1 (6 bases). Germline values: CDR1 MNHEY, CDR2 SVGAGI. The V and J ends lost 8 bases and 8 bases respectively, with 21 bases between them. This CDR3 has 15 amino acids. CDR3 residues: CASRQDPGLTEKLFF. The DNA for the CDR3 is TGTGCCAGCCGACAGGACCCAGGCTTAACCGAAAAACTGTTTTTT.

This clonotype has just a few counts. A much larger clonotype is one base distant, so this may be a read error. Because it lacks the conserved phenylalanine or tryptophan at the end, this CDR3 is likely a read error. The chain is built from TRBV10-3 and TRBJ2-5; TRBD1 is a possible D gene (5 bases). There are 15 residues in the CDR3. Trimming shortened V by 2 bases and J by 1 base, and 11 bases separated the two germline ends. CDR1 and CDR2 (germline): ENHRY, SYGVKD. In DNA form, the CDR3 reads TGTGCCATCAGTGAGGGCCAAGACAGCCAAGAGACCCAGTACCTC. Translation: CAISEGQDSQETQYL.

The chain is built from TRBV6-6 and TRBJ1-2; 7 nucleotides match TRBD1. J gave up 4 bases and V 10 bases, and 15 bases lay outside the gene matches. The CDR3 is 15 residues long. The V gene's germline CDR1 is MNHNY and CDR2 SVGAGI (reference sequence). CDR3: CAISKSTGAGYGYTF. DNA for the CDR3: TGTGCCATCAGCAAGAGCACAGGGGCCGGCTATGGCTACACCTTC.